This entry lists 2 T cell receptor beta chains sequenced from one sample in a study of blood T cells in healthy people across ages (dated by TCRdb to the mid-2010s). Libraries were made using 5' RACE. Sequencing was performed on an Illumina HiSeq 2500. A second PCR of about 7 to 12 cycles was performed with a sample-barcoded 5' primer and a J-beta primer mix. TCRdb reran the public reads through fastp at Q25 and MiXCR, keeping productive beta chains. A single entry per CDR3 protein holds the most common genes and DNA from its merged rows. The sample includes over 950,000 distinct CDR3 sequences, with roughly 50% observed a single time. The ten most abundant clones make up 20% to 25% of the sample. The sequencing input was blood. The receptors come from a woman aged 55-75 years in good health.

In the case of this clonotype: A read error may be the cause here, since a much bigger clone is one base away. The rearrangement joins TRBV4-3 to TRBJ2-5, with TRBD1 matching 7 bases. With 3 bases clipped from V and 11 bases from J, the junction kept 24 bases outside the gene matches. CDR1 LGHNA and CDR2 YSLEER come from the germline V gene. The CDR3 covers 18 residues. The CDR3 region has the DNA TGCGCCAGCAGCCACGCCCGACAGGGTGAGGCAAAACGGAATGAGCAGTACTTC. This gives the protein CASSHARQGEAKRNEQYF.

J is TRBJ2-5 and V is TRBV6-5; the D gene is possibly TRBD1 (5 bases). Germline CDR1 is MNHEY and CDR2 is SVGAGI. Trimming cost V 0 bases and J 5 bases, with 13 bases left between them. The CDR3 consists of 15 residues. This CDR3 is CASSYSTASVETQYF. The CDR3 DNA reads as TGTGCCAGCAGTTACTCGACAGCGTCGGTGGAGACCCAGTACTTC.